The rows below give T cell receptor beta chains drawn from one sample of a study of OX40 agonist ivuxolimab in advanced cancers. Method: immunoSEQ multiplex PCR; TCRdb's copy keeps in-frame clones and lacks some. The repertoire holds nearly 50,000 clones, with around nine tenths as singletons. Source: CD4+ or CD8+ T cells sorted from blood, taken in a trial of the OX40 agonist ivuxolimab. Receptors were obtained from an adult with an advanced solid tumor such as melanoma, head and neck, liver or kidney cancer. CDR3s include the opening cysteine and the closing phenylalanine or tryptophan. Fields, in order: V gene, J gene, CDR3 protein.

>TRBV5-6|TRBJ2-7
CASSFLGTGGGEQYF
>TRBV5-4|TRBJ1-1
CASSLEMPVKTNTEAFF
>TRBV29-1|TRBJ1-1
CSVEGVMNTEAFF
>TRBV7-2|TRBJ1-1
CASSFNPLGVNTEAFF
>TRBV29-1|TRBJ2-5
CSAGGQYQETQYF
>TRBV30|TRBJ1-2
CAWSPGYGYTF
>TRBV2|TRBJ1-2
CASSFGGHGGYGYTF
>TRBV5-5|TRBJ1-1
CASSWGGRLNTEAFF
>TRBV7-6|TRBJ2-1
CASSQTSGYEQFF
>TRBV11-3|TRBJ1-1
CASSPADGNTEAFF
>TRBV5-4|TRBJ1-2
CASSFGGTYGYTF
>TRBV5-1|TRBJ1-4
CASRETGTANEKLFF
>TRBV2|TRBJ1-4
CASSERPGATNEKLFF
>TRBV4-2|TRBJ2-3
CASSRLTSGDTDTQYF
>TRBV21-1|TRBJ2-2
CASSKVGRQRSNTGELFF
>TRBV27|TRBJ2-5
CASSSSLGLQETQYF
>TRBV28|TRBJ1-3
CASSTQGSGNTIYF
>TRBV2|TRBJ1-2
CASSPQGTDYGYTF